These T cell receptor beta chains were read from a single sample in a study of cytomegalovirus exposure and HLA in healthy donors. Sequencing was performed with immunoSEQ multiplex PCR; in TCRdb, only in-frame clones are kept and a portion is missing. This sample contains 130,000 to 150,000 clones. Sequencing used PBMCs. These receptors were obtained from a male donor in good health and CMV-seronegative. CDR3s include the opening cysteine and the closing phenylalanine or tryptophan. The D gene is left open where the match is weak.

V gene	D gene	J gene	CDR3 DNA	CDR3 protein
TRBV18	TRBD1	TRBJ1-2	TGTGCCAGCTCAGAGAACTCCGGGACAGTTAACTATGGCTACACCTTC	CASSENSGTVNYGYTF
TRBV18	TRBD1	TRBJ1-5	TGTGCCAGCTCACCACGAATCGACAGGGAAGGGAATCAGCCCCAGCATTTT	CASSPRIDREGNQPQHF
TRBV28	TRBD1	TRBJ1-4	TGTGCCAGCAGATCCTGGGGACAGGTAGCCGAAAAACTGTTTTTT	CASRSWGQVAEKLFF
TRBV5-1	-	TRBJ1-6	TGCGCCAGCAGCTTGGAGGGGGGGGATTCACCCCTCCACTTT	CASSLEGGDSPLHF
TRBV5-4	-	TRBJ1-2	TGTGCCAGCAGCTTCACAGGGAGTGGCGGCTACACCTTC	CASSFTGSGGYTF
TRBV4-3	TRBD2	TRBJ2-1	TGCGCCAGCAGCCAAGTAGCTAGCGGGGGGGGAGATGAGCAGTTCTTC	CASSQVASGGGDEQFF
TRBV19	-	TRBJ1-1	TGTGCCAGTAGTACCCTCGATCCCTTTAGGGGGAGCAGGACTGAAGCTTTCTTT	CASSTLDPFRGSRTEAFF
TRBV5-4	-	TRBJ2-6	TGTGCCAGCAGCTTGTCACACTCTGGGGCCAACGTCCTGACTTTC	CASSLSHSGANVLTF
TRBV19	TRBD1	TRBJ1-6	TGTGCCAGCCAAGGACAGGGGACGATAGGTTATTCACCCCTCCACTTT	CASQGQGTIGYSPLHF
TRBV5-1	-	TRBJ2-7	TGCGCCAGCAGCTCGGGGCGGGACTCCTACGAGCAGTACTTC	CASSSGRDSYEQYF
TRBV7-9	-	TRBJ2-7	TGTGCCAGCGGAGTGGACGAGCAGTACTTC	CASGVDEQYF
TRBV27	TRBD2	TRBJ2-1	TGTGCCAGCAGTTTAACGGCTAGCGGAAGGAATGAGCAGTTCTTC	CASSLTASGRNEQFF
TRBV29-1	-	TRBJ1-2	TGCAGCGCCGAGAGTCGGGGGAACTATGGCTACACCTTC	CSAESRGNYGYTF
TRBV9	-	TRBJ1-5	TGTGCCAGCAGCGTAGCAGGTTATAGCAATCAGCCCCAGCATTTT	CASSVAGYSNQPQHF
TRBV5-6	TRBD1	TRBJ1-2	TGTGCCAGCAGCTGGACAGGGGTTAACTATGGCTACACCTTC	CASSWTGVNYGYTF
TRBV7-6	TRBD2	TRBJ2-7	TGTGCCAGCAGCTTAGACGCGGGAGCTAGGTACGAGCAGTACTTC	CASSLDAGARYEQYF
TRBV10-3	-	TRBJ2-3	TGTGCCATCAGTGAGTCAGGGGATGGGAGCACAGATACGCAGTATTTT	CAISESGDGSTDTQYF
TRBV5-4	TRBD1	TRBJ2-5	TGTGCCAGCAGCCTCTGGACAGGGGGTCAAGAGACCCAGTACTTC	CASSLWTGGQETQYF
TRBV7-8	-	TRBJ1-1	TGTGCCAGCAGCTTAGTGGTTGGAGGTAACACTGAAGCTTTCTTT	CASSLVVGGNTEAFF
TRBV7-9	TRBD1	TRBJ2-7	TGTGCCAGCAGTGGACAGGTTCTCTTCTACGAGCAGTACTTC	CASSGQVLFYEQYF
TRBV29-1	-	TRBJ1-2	TGCAGCGTTGAAGAGGGGGCGCGATCGCATGGCTACACCTTC	CSVEEGARSHGYTF
TRBV7-9	-	TRBJ1-2	TGTGCCAGCAGCTTAATCATGGCTGGCTACACCTTC	CASSLIMAGYTF
TRBV7-9	-	TRBJ2-7	TGTGCCAGCAGCTTAGTACGAGGTAACTCCTACGAGCAGTACTTC	CASSLVRGNSYEQYF
TRBV4-1	TRBD2	TRBJ2-1	TGCGCCAGCAGCCACTCCTTTAGCGGGAGGTATGAGCAGTTCTTC	CASSHSFSGRYEQFF